The 6 T cell receptor beta chains below all came from one sample that was sequenced in a study of T cell changes during pregnancy in multiple sclerosis. TCRdb keeps only in-frame clones here, not all; method: immunoSEQ multiplex PCR. Here the sample spans approximately 65,000 clones, over 80% being singletons. This specimen was CD8+ T cells from peripheral blood mononuclear cells, taken in the third trimester of pregnancy. Receptor source: a female donor in good health, enrolled as a control in a pregnancy study.

Written as DNA, the CDR3 is TGCGCCAGCAGCCAAGGGGCGGGTGTGGAAGAGACCCAGTACTTC. Protein: CASSQGAGVEETQYF. This chain uses TRBV4-1 with TRBJ2-5; TRBD2 is a possible D gene (5 bases). Germline V gene data show CDR1 as MGHRA and CDR2 as YSYEKL. With 1 base removed from V and 3 bases from J, the gap between germline ends came to 12 bases. The CDR3 contains 15 residues.

The chain has TRBV27 and TRBJ2-1, with 10 nucleotides matching TRBD2. In germline, CDR1 is MNHEY, CDR2 SMNVEV (reference sequence). Trimming removed 5 bases from V and 6 bases from J; junction bases left unmatched: 7. This CDR3 contains 15 residues. The CDR3: CASSGTAGGRNEQFF. CDR3 nucleotides: TGTGCCAGCAGTGGGACAGCGGGGGGGCGCAATGAGCAGTTCTTC.

The V and J genes are TRBV6-5 and TRBJ1-1, with TRBD1 matching over 9 bases. J lost 8 bases, V lost 6 bases, and 10 bases had no gene match. The CDR3 consists of 14 residues. The germline V gene encodes CDR1 MNHEY and CDR2 SVGAGI. The CDR3 DNA sequence: TGTGCCAGCAGAATACAGGGGGCGGGTCCCGAAGCTTTCTTT. As protein: CASRIQGAGPEAFF.

J is TRBJ1-4 and V is TRBV9, with D perhaps matching TRBD1 (6 bases). The germline gives CDR1 SGDLS, CDR2 YYNGEE. The CDR3 runs 15 residues. Trimming left V 3 bases short and J 4 bases short, with 13 bases between. CDR3 DNA sequence: TGTGCCAGCAGCGATCGGACAGACCGTAATGAAAAACTGTTTTTT. Amino acids: CASSDRTDRNEKLFF.

The CDR3 DNA follows: TGTGCCAGCAGCCAGCTTGTGACTAGCGGGGGGGCCTCGGACACCGGGGAGCTGTTTTTT. Translation gives CASSQLVTSGGASDTGELFF. The chain has TRBV4-2 and TRBJ2-2, with 14 bases matching TRBD2. Germline V gene sequence: CDR1 LGHNA, CDR2 YNFKEQ. This CDR3 has 20 residues. V lost 3 bases and J lost 3; bases outside the gene matches: 12.

The chain joins TRBV19 to TRBJ1-1; D not resolved. Germline V gene data show CDR1 as LNHDA and CDR2 as SQIVND (reference sequence). The CDR3 runs 12 residues. Trimming took 1 base from V and 5 from J, leaving 5 bases between them. The CDR3 sequence: CASSIASTEAFF. The CDR3 nucleotides read TGTGCCAGTAGTATAGCCTCTACTGAAGCTTTCTTT.